This T cell receptor (beta chain) was sequenced in a study of blood T cells in healthy people across ages. Broader study findings: Long-lived donors carried more naive CD4+ cells and greater diversity than aged donors.

With a J-beta primer mix and a sample-barcoded 5' primer, a second PCR ran 7 to 11 cycles. In TCRdb, the 5' RACE reads were re-called with MiXCR into one record per CDR3 protein. The sample holds roughly 800,000 distinct CDR3 sequences; about 55% are singletons and the top ten take about 42%. Concerning this clonotype: Its cognate antigen is unknown. Possible read error: a much larger clone is one base away.

This CDR3 region has 15 residues. Germline lookup yields CDR1 SGHTA and CDR2 FQGNSA. The donors, aged roughly 6 to 95, were healthy Caucasians from Russia. The sample comprised blood. The clonotype originates from an elderly man in good health. The chain recombines TRBV7-2 with TRBJ2-5, with TRBD2 identical over 10 bases. This chain's CDR3 is CASSLLAGVPETPYF. The CDR3 region has the DNA TGTGCCAGCAGCTTGCTAGCGGGAGTTCCAGAGACCCCGTACTTC.